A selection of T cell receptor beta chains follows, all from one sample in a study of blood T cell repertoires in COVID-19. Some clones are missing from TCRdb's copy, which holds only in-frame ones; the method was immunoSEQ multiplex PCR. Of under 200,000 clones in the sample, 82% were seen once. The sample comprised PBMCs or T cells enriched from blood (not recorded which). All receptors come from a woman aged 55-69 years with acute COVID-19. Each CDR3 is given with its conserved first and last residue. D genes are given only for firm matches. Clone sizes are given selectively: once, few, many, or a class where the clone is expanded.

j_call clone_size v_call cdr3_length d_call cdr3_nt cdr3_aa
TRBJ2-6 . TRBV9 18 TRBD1 TGTGCCAGCAGCGTCGACGGGACAGGGGGCGCTGGGGCCAACGTCCTGACTTTC CASSVDGTGGAGANVLTF
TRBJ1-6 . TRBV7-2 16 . TGTGCCAGCGCCCCGTCCGGGAGCTCCTATAATTCACCCCTCCACTTT CASAPSGSSYNSPLHF
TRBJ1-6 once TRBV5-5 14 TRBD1 TGTGCCAGCAGCTTGAGACAGGGGCATTCACCCCTCCACTTT CASSLRQGHSPLHF
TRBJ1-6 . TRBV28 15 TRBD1 TGTGCCAGCAGTCCTCCGGGACAGGTTAATTCACCCCTCCACTTT CASSPPGQVNSPLHF
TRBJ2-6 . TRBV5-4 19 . TGTGCCAGCAGCTTGCGTGGGCAGGGGAAGTTCTTGGAGGCCAACGTCCTGACTTTC CASSLRGQGKFLEANVLTF
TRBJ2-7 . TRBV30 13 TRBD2 TGTGCCTGGAGTGTGGGACTAGCGCTTGAGCAGTACTTC CAWSVGLALEQYF
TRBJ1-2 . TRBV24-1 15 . TGTGCCACCAGTGATTCCTGGGGGCCCACCTATGGCTACACCTTC CATSDSWGPTYGYTF
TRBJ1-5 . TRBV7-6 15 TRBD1 TGTGCCAGCAGCTGGGAACAGGGGGCAGGACAGCCCCAGCATTTT CASSWEQGAGQPQHF
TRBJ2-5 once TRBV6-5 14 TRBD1 TGTGCCAGCAGTTACAACAGGGGACACGAGACCCAGTACTTC CASSYNRGHETQYF
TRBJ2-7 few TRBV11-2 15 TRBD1 TGTGCCAGCAGCTTAGATGGCAGGGGGTTCGACGAGCAGTACTTC CASSLDGRGFDEQYF
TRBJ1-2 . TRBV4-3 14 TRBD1 TGCGCCAGCAGCCAAGACAGGGGGAACTATGGCTACACCTTC CASSQDRGNYGYTF
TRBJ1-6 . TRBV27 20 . TGTGCCAGCAGTCCAACTCTCGGGACACTCTTGAGCTCCTATAATTCACCCCTCCACTTT CASSPTLGTLLSSYNSPLHF
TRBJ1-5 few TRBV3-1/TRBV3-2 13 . TGTGCCAGCAGCCAAGATCGGTTTCAGCCCCAGCATTTT CASSQDRFQPQHF
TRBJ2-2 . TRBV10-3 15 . TGTGCCACCGGCGAGCGGGCCGCGAACACCGGGGAGCTGTTTTTT CATGERAANTGELFF
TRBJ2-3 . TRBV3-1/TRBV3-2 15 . TGTGCCAGCAGCCAAGGGGGAGGTGGGACAGATACGCAGTATTTT CASSQGGGGTDTQYF
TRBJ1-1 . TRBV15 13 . TGTGCCACCAGCAGAGATCGGTGGAGGGAAGCTTTCTTT CATSRDRWREAFF
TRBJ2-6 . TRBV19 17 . TGTGCCAGTAGTCTCCGGGGGTCAAGCTCTGGGGCCAACGTCCTGACTTTC CASSLRGSSSGANVLTF